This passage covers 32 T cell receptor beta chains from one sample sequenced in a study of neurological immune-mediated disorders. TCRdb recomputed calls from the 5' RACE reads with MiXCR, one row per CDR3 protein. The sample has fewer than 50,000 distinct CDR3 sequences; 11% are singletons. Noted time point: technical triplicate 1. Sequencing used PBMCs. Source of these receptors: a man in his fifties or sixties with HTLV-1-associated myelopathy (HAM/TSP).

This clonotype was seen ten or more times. The DNA of the CDR3 is TGTGCCAGCAGCTTCCTAGGGGTAGGAGGAGAGACCCAGTACTTC. Its translation is CASSFLGVGGETQYF. This chain joins TRBV7-9 and TRBJ2-5; TRBD1 or TRBD2 may be the D gene (5 bases each). V lost 3 bases and J lost 4, with 15 bases in between. Per germline, CDR1 SEHNR and CDR2 FQNEAQ (reference sequence). There are 15 residues in the CDR3.

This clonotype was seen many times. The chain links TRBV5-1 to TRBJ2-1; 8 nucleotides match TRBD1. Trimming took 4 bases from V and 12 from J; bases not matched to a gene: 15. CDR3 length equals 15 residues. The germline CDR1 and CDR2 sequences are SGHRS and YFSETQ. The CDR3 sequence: CASSPGQAYTMGQFF. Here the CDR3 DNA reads TGCGCCAGCAGCCCGGGACAGGCCTATACGATGGGGCAGTTCTTC.

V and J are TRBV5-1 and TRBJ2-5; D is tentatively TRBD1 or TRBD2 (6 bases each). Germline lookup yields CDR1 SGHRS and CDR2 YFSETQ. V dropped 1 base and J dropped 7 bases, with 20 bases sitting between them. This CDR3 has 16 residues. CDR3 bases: TGCGCCAGCAGCTTGAACGGAGGGGGTAAGGGATCGACCCAGTACTTC. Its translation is CASSLNGGGKGSTQYF.

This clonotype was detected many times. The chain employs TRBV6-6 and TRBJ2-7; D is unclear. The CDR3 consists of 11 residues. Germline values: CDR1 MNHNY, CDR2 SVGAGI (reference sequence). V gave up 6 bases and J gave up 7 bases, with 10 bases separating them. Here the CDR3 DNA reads TGTGCCAGCAGAAATTTGGGGGAGCAGTACTTC. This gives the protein CASRNLGEQYF.

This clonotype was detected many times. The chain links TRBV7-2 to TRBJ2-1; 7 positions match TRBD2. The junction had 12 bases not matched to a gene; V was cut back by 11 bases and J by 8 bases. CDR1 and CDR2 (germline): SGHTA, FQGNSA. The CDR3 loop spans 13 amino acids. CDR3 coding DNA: TGTGCCCTCCGGGGGGAGGGCTTGGATGAGCAGTTCTTC. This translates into CALRGEGLDEQFF.

CDR3 bases: TGTGCCAGCAGGTGGACAACCTTCTCCTACGAGCAGTACTTC. Its protein product is CASRWTTFSYEQYF. The chain combines TRBV2 with TRBJ2-7; the D gene is possibly TRBD1 (5 bases). Trimming left V 6 bases short and J 0 bases short, with 12 bases between. The CDR3 has 14 amino acids. In germline, CDR1 is SNHLY, CDR2 FYNNEI.

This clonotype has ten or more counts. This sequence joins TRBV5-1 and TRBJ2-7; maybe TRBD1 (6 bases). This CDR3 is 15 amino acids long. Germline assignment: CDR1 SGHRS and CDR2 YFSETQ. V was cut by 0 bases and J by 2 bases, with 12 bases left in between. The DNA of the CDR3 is TGCGCCAGCAGCTTGGGGCCAGGGGAAACCTACGAGCAGTACTTC. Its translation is CASSLGPGETYEQYF.

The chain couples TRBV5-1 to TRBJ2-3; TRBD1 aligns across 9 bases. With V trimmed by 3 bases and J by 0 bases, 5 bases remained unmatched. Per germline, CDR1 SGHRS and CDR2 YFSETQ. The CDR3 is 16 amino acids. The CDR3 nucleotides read TGCGCCAGCAGCTACGACGGGACAGGGAGCACAGATACGCAGTATTTT. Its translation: CASSYDGTGSTDTQYF.

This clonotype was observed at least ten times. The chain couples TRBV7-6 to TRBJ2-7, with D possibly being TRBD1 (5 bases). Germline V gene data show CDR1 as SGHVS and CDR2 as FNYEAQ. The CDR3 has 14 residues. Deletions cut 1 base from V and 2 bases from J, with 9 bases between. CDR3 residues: CASSLGGRAYEQYF. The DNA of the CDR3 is TGTGCCAGCAGCTTAGGAGGCAGGGCCTACGAGCAGTACTTC.

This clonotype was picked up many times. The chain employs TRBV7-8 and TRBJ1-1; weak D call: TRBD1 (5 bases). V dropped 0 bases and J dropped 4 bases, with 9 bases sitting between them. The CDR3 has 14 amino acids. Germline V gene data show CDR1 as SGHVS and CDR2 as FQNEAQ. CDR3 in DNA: TGTGCCAGCAGCTTAGCCGGGCAGGGCACTGAAGCTTTCTTT. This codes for CASSLAGQGTEAFF.

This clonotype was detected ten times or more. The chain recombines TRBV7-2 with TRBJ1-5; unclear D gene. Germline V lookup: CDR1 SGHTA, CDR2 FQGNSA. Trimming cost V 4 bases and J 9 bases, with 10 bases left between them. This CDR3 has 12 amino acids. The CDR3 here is CASSSDGWPQHF. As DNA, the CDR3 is TGTGCCAGCAGCTCTGATGGGTGGCCCCAGCATTTT.

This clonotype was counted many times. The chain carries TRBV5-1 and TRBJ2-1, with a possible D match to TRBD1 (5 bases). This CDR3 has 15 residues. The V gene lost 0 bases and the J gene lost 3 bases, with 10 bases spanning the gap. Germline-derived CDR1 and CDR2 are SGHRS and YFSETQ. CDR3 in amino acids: CASSLAQGDYNEQFF. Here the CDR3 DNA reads TGCGCCAGCAGCTTGGCCCAAGGGGACTACAATGAGCAGTTCTTC.

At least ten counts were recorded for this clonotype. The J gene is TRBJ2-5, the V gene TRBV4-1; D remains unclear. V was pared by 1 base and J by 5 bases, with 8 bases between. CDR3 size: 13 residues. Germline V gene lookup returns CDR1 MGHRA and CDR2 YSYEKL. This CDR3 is CASSQGFGETQYF. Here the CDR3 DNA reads TGCGCCAGCAGCCAAGGATTCGGGGAGACCCAGTACTTC.

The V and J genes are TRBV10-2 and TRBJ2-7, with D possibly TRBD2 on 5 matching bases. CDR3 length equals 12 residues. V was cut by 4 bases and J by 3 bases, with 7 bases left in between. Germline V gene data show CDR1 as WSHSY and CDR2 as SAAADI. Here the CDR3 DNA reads TGCGCCAGCAGTGCGGGAAGCTACGAGCAGTACTTC. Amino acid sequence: CASSAGSYEQYF.

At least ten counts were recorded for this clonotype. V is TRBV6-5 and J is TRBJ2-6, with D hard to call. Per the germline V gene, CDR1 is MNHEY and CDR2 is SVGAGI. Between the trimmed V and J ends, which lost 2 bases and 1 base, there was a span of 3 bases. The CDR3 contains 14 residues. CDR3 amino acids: CASSYGSGANVLTF. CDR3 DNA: TGTGCCAGCAGTTACGGGTCTGGGGCCAACGTCCTGACTTTC.

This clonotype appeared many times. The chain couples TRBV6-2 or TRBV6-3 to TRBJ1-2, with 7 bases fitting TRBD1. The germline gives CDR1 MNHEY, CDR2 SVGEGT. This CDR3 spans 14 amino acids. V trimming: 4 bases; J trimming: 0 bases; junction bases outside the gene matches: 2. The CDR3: CASSFTGANYGYTF. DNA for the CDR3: TGTGCCAGCAGTTTTACAGGGGCTAACTATGGCTACACCTTC.

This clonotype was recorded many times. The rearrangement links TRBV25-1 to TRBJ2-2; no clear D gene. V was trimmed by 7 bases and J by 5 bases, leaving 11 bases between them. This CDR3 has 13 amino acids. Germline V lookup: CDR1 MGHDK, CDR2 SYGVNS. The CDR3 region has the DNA TGTGCCAGCACATCAGTCACGACCGGGGAGCTGTTTTTT. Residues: CASTSVTTGELFF.

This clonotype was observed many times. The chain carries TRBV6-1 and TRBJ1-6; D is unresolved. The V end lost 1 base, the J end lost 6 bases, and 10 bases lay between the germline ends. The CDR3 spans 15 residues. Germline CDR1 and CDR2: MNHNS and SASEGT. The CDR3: CASSEGAAINSPLHF. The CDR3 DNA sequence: TGTGCCAGCAGTGAAGGGGCAGCGATTAATTCACCCCTCCACTTT.

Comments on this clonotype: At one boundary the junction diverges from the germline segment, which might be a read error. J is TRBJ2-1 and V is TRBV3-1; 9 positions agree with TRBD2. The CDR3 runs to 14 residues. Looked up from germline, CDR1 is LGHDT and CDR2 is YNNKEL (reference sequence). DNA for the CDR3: TGTGACAGCAGCCAGGGACTAGCACGGGGTGAGCAGTTCTTC. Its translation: CDSSQGLARGEQFF.

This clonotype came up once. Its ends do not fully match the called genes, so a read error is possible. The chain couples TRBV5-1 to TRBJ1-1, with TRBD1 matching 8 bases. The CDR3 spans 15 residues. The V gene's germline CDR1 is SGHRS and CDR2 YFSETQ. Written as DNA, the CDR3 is TGCGCCAGCAGCTTGGGACAGGGGACATACACTGGAGCTTTCTTT. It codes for CASSLGQGTYTGAFF.

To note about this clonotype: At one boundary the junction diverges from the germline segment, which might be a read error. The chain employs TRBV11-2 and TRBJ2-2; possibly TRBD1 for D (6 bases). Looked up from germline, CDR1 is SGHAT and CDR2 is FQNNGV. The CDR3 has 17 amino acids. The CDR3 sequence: CASSLGPSWGPTGELFF. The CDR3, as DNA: TGTGCTAGCAGCTTGGGACCCTCCTGGGGGCCCACCGGGGAGTTGTTTTTT. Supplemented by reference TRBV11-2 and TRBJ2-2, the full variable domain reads EAGVAQSPRYKIIEKRQSVAFWCNPISGHATLYWYQQILGQGPKLLIQFQNNGVVDDSQLPKDRFSAERLKGVDSTLKIQPAKLEDSAVYLCASSLGPSWGPTGELFFGEGSRLTVL.

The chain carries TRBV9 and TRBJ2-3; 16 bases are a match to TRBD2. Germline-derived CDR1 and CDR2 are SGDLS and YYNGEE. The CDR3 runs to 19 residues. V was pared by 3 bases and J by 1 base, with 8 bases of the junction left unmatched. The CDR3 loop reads CASSASGTSGGAGTDTQYF. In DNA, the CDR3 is TGTGCCAGCAGCGCATCCGGGACTAGCGGGGGGGCGGGCACAGATACGCAGTATTTT.

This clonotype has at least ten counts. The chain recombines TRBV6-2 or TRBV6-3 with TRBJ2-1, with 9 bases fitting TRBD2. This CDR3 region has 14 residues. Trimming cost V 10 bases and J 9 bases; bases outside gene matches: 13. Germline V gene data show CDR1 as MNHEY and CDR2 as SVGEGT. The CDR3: CATNYRAGGGEQFF. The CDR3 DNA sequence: TGTGCCACCAACTACAGAGCGGGAGGAGGTGAGCAGTTCTTC.

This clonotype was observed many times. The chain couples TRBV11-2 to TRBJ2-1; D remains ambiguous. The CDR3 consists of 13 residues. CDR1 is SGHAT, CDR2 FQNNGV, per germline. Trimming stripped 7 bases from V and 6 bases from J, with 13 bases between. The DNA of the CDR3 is TGTGCCAGCAACACTGGGGTGTTCAATGAGCAGTTCTTC. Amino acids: CASNTGVFNEQFF.

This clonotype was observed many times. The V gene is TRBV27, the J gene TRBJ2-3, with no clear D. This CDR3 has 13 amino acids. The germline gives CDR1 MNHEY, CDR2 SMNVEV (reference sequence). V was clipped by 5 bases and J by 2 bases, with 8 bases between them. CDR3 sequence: CASSTTHTDTQYF. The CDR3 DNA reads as TGTGCCAGCAGTACCACACACACAGATACGCAGTATTTT.

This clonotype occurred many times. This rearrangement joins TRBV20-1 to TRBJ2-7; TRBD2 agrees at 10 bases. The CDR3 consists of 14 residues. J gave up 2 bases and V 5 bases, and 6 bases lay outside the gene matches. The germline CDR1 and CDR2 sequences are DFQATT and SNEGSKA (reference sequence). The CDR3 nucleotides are TGCAGTGCTCTCCGGACTAGCGGAGCCTACGAGCAGTACTTC. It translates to CSALRTSGAYEQYF.

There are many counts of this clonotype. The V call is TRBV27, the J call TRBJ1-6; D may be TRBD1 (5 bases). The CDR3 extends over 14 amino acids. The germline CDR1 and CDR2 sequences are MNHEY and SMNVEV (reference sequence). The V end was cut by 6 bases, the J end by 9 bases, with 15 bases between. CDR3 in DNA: TGTGCCAGCAGAATAACAGGAGGGAGTTCACCCCTCCACTTT. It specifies CASRITGGSSPLHF.

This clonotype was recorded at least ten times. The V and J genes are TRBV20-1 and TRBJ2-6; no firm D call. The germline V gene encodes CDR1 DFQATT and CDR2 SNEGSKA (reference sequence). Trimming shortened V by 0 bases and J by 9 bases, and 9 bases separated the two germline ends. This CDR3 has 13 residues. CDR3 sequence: CSARDRPGNVLTF. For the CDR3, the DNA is TGCAGTGCTAGAGATAGGCCCGGCAACGTCCTGACTTTC.

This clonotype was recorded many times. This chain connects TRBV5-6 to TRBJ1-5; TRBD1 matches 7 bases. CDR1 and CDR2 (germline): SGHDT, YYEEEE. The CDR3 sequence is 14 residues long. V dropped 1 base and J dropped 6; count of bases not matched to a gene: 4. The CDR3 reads CASSLSGGGQPQHF. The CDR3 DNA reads TGTGCCAGCAGCTTGTCAGGGGGAGGTCAGCCCCAGCATTTT.

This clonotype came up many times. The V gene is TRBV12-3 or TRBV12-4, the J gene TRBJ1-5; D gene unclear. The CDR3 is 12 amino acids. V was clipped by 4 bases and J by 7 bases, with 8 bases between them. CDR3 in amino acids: CASSWQEQPQHF. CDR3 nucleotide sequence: TGTGCCAGCAGTTGGCAAGAGCAGCCCCAGCATTTT.

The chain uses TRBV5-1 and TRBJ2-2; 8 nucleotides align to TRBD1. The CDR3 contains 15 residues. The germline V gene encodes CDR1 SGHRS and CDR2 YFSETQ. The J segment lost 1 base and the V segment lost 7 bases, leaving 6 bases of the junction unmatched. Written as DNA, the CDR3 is TGCGCCAGCGGCTCCGGGACAGGGAACACCGGGGAGCTGTTTTTT. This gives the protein CASGSGTGNTGELFF.

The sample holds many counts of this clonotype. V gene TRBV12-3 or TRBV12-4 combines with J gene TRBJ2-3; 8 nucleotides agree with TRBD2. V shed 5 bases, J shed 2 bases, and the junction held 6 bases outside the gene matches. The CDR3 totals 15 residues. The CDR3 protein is CASSRLAIYTDTQYF. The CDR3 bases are TGTGCCAGCAGTCGACTAGCGATATACACAGATACGCAGTATTTT.